This paragraph covers one T cell receptor (beta chain) sequence. This sample is drawn from a study of T cell responses to AZD1222 COVID-19 vaccine. The CDR3 contains 17 residues. Per germline, CDR1 MGHRA and CDR2 YSYEKL. With 0 bases clipped from V and 1 base from J, the junction kept 3 bases outside the gene matches. Only in-frame clones appear in the TCRdb table, and some are missing; sequencing was by immunoSEQ multiplex PCR. The table includes about 140,000 clones, more than 85% detected once. The V gene is TRBV4-1, the J gene TRBJ1-5, with 10 bases matching TRBD1. The material sequenced was peripheral blood, taken after recovery from COVID-19. The TCR originated in an adult who had recovered from COVID-19. The CDR3 DNA reads TGCGCCAGCAGCCAAGACCGGACAGGGGGGAGCAATCAGCCCCAGCATTTT. As protein: CASSQDRTGGSNQPQHF.